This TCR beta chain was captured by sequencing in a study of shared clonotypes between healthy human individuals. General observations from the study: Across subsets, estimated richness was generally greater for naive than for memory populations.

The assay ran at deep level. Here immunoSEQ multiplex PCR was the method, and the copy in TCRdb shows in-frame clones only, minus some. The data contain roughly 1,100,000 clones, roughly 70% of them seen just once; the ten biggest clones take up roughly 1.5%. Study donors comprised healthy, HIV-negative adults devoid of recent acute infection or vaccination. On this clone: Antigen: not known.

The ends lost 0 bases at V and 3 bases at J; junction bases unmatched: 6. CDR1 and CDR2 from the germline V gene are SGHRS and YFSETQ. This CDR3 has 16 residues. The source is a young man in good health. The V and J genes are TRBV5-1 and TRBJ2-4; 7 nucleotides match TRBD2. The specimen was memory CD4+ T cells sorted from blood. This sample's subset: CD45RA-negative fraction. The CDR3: CASSLGEGSFKNIQYF. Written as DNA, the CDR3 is TGCGCCAGCAGCTTGGGGGAGGGCTCATTCAAAAACATTCAGTACTTC.